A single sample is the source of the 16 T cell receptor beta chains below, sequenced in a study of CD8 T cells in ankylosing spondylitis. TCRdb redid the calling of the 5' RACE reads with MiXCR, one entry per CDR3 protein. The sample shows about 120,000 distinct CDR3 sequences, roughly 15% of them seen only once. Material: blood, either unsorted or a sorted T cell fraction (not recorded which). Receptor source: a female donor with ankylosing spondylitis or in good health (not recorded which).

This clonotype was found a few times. CDR3 protein: CASSNSPGVAEQYF. CDR3 bases: TGTGCCAGCAGCAACTCTCCAGGGGTGGCCGAGCAGTACTTC. V usage is TRBV21-1 and J usage is TRBJ2-7; the table's D call of TRBD1 was not tested on the DNA. TRBV21-1 is tagged as a pseudogene. This CDR3 spans 14 amino acids.

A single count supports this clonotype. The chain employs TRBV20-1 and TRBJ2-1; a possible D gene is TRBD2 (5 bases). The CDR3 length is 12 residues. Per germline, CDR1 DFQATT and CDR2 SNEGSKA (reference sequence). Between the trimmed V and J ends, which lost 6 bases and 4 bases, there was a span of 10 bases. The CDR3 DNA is TGCAGTGCCCGGGGTGGATACAATGAGCAGTTCTTC. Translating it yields CSARGGYNEQFF.

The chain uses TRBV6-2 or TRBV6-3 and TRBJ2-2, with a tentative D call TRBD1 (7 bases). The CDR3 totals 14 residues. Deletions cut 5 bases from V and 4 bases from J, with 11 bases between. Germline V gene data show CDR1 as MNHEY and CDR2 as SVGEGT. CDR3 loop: CASSRQGGTGELFF. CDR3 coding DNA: TGTGCCAGCAGTCGACAGGGAGGCACCGGGGAGCTGTTTTTT.

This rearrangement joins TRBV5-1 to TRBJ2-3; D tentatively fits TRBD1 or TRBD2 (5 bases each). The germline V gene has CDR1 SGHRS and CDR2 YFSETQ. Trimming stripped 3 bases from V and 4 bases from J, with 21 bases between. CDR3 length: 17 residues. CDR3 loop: CASSYPGPSKVSDTQYF. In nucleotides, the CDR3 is TGCGCCAGCAGCTACCCGGGACCCTCGAAGGTCTCAGATACGCAGTATTTT. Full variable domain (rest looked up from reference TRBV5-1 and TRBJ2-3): KAGVTQTPRYLIKTRGQQVTLSCSPISGHRSVSWYQQTPGQGLQFLFEYFSETQRNKGNFPGRFSGRQFSNSRSEMNVSTLELGDSALYLCASSYPGPSKVSDTQYFGPGTRLTVL.

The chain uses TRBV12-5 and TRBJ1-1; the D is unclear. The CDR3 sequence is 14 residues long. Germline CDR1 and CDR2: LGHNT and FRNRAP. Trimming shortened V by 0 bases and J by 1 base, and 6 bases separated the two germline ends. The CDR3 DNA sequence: TGTGCTAGTGGTTTGGTAGGAGGGAACACTGAAGCTTTCTTT. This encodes CASGLVGGNTEAFF.

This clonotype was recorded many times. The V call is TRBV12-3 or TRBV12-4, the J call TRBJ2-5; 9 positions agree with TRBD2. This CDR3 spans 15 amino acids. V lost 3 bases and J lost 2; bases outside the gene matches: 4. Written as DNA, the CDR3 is TGTGCCAGCAGTTTTCGAGGACTAGCGCAAGAGACCCAGTACTTC. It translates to CASSFRGLAQETQYF.

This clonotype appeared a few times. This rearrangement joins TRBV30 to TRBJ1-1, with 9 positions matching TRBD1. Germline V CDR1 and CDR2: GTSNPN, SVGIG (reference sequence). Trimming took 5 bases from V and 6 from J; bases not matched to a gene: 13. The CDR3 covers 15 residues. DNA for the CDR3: TGTGCCTGGCGCCGGGACAGGGTCCTGGGGGCTGAAGCTTTCTTT. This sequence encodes CAWRRDRVLGAEAFF.

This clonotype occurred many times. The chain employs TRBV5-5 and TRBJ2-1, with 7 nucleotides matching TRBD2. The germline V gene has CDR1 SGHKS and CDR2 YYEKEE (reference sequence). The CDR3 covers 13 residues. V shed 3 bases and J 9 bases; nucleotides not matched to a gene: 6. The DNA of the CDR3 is TGTGCCAGCAGCTGGAATGGGGGGGGTGAGCAGTTCTTC. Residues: CASSWNGGGEQFF. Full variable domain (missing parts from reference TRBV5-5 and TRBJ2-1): DAGVTQSPTHLIKTRGQQVTLRCSPISGHKSVSWYQQVLGQGPQFIFQYYEKEERGRGNFPDRFSARQFPNYSSELNVNALLLGDSALYLCASSWNGGGEQFFGPGTRLTVL.

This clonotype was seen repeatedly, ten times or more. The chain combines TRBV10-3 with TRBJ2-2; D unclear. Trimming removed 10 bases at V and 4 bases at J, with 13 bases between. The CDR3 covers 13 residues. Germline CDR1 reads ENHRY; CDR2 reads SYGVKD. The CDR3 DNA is TGTGCCACTAAAATGAGGATCACCGGGGAGCTGTTTTTT. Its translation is CATKMRITGELFF.

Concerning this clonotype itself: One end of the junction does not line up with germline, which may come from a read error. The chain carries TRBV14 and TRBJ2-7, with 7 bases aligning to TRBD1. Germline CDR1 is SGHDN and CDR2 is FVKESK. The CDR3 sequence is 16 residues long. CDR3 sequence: CASNQITGAVTYEQYF. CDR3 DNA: TGTGCCAGCAACCAAATTACAGGGGCAGTCACCTACGAGCAGTACTTC.

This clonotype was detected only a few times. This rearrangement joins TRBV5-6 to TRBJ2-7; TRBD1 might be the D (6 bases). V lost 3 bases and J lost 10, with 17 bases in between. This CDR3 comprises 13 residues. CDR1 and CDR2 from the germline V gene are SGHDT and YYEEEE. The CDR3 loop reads CASSSGQNFPQYF. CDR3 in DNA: TGTGCCAGCAGCTCAGGACAGAATTTTCCACAGTACTTC.

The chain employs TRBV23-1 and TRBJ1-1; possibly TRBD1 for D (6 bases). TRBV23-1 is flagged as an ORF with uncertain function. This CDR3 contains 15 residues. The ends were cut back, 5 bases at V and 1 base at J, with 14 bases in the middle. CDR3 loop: CASSGPGQRNTEAFF. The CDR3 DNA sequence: TGCGCCAGCAGTGGCCCCGGACAGAGGAACACTGAAGCTTTCTTT.

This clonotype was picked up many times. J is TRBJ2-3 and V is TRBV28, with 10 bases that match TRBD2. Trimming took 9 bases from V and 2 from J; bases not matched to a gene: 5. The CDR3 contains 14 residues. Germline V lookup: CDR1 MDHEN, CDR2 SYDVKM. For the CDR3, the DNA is TGTGCCAGTAGACTAGCGGGTACCACAGATACGCAGTATTTT. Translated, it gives CASRLAGTTDTQYF.

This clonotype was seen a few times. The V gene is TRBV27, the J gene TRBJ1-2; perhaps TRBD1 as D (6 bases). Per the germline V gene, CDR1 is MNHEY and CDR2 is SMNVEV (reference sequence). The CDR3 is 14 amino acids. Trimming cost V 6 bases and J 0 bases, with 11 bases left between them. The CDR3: CASRTGPANYGYTF. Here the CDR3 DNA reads TGTGCCAGCAGGACAGGTCCAGCTAACTATGGCTACACCTTC.

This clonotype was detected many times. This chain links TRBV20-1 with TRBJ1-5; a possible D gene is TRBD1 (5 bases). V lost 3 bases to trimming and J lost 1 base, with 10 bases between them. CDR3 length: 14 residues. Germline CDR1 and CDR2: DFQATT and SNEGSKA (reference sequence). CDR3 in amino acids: CSASGAGSNQPQHF. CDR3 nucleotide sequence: TGCAGTGCTAGCGGGGCCGGGAGCAATCAGCCCCAGCATTTT.

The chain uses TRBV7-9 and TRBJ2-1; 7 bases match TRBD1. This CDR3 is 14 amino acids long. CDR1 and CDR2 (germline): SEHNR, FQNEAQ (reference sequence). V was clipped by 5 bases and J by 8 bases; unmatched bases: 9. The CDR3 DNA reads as TGTGCCAGCAGCGTAACGACAGGGTACGATGAGCAGTTCTTC. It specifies CASSVTTGYDEQFF.